This T cell receptor (beta chain) was profiled in a study of shared clonotypes between healthy human individuals (dated by TCRdb to 2018 to 2020). About the full investigation: A couple of women and a few men aged 18 to 49 years were included in the cohort. For each donor, CD4 naive and CD4 memory were each given three plates, CD8 naive was given two plates, and CD8 memory was given one plate. To estimate repertoire size and how much clonotypes are shared between individuals, the study performed deep sequencing of blood TCR repertoires from a few healthy adults. Libraries were prepared and TCR repertoires were sequenced by different laboratories using diverse techniques, in order to increase sequencing depth and limit assay-specific biases. Leukapheresis yielded between about 0.8 and 9.5 billion PBMCs per donor. What the authors observed across the whole study: Higher generation probabilities were observed for clonotypes shared by all four sorted-subset donors than for non-shared clonotypes. Pairwise subsampling indicated that sequencing depth was expected to affect the degree of clonotype sharing among donors. Because the study included only a small number of donors, the genetic and exposure-history diversity represented was limited. Rarefaction of sorted-subset datasets indicated incomplete sequencing despite the large sequencing depth. Sharing across a few donors was observed for around 5% of naive CD4, over 3% of naive CD8, 2% to 2.5% of memory CD4, and 0.4% of memory CD8 clonotypes. Estimated clonotype richness was generally larger for naive than for memory subsets. Sampling was restricted to blood, and TCR repertoires in tissue are likely to differ from TCR repertoires in blood.

Using the deep immunoSEQ assay, multiplex PCR amplified TCR CDR3 regions from genomic DNA. Genomic DNA extracted from each cell subset was distributed evenly over all wells of several immunoSEQ 96-well plates, and each plate served as one replicate. For sorted subsets, about 200 ng genomic DNA, equal to about 30,000 T cell genomes, was loaded into each replicate PCR. Purified libraries were measured with a Qubit 3.0 fluorometer, size-checked on a Bioanalyzer 2100, and measured again with the KAPA Library Quantification kit. Each immunoSEQ 96-well plate was sequenced on its own single-read 150-cycle Illumina NextSeq 550 flow cell. Per the source publication's procedure: The immunoSEQ output contained only junctional sequences without quality scores, so filtering could not match that applied to full-length reads. Sequences were annotated with PyIR, a Python wrapper for IgBLAST v1.9, using IMGT germline references to assign V/J genes and CDR3. Reads with weak V/J assignments (E-value above 1e-6), missing CDR3, stop codons, out-of-frame junctions, or ambiguous translated residues were removed. V3J clonotypes were defined by identical inferred V gene, J gene, and CDR3 amino acid sequence. The percentage overlap between two repertoires was calculated by dividing the number of shared unique clonotypes by the size of the smaller repertoire. RTK rarefaction, the Chao1 estimator, and Recon v2.1 estimates of unobserved clonotypes were used to assess repertoire richness. Generation probabilities for all TCRbeta clonotypes obtained by the gDNA method from a handful of donors were computed using OLGA. In its TCRdb copy, this immuneACCESS table keeps in-frame sequences only and misses some clones. Where compared with another copy, unresolved V genes explain less than half of these, and the others have no known cause. V and J calls and clone size are as listed in that table; D and trimming were resolved from the DNA. This sample lists some 2.1 million clones; approximately 95% were detected once. 1% to 1.3% of the sample is in the top ten clones.

CD8 naive samples were obtained by positive selection for CCR7 among CD45RO-negative cells, yielding a CD45RA+CCR7+ population from which TemRA cells were excluded. Healthy HIV-negative adults with no recently reported acute infections or vaccinations were included as donors. All donors were Caucasian adults living in Nashville, Tennessee, USA. Blood was collected by leukapheresis, and PBMCs were isolated by Ficoll-Histopaque density gradient centrifugation and then cryopreserved in liquid nitrogen vapor phase. Analytical flow cytometry was used to check the purity and quantity of each magnetically sorted T cell population. Each sorted fraction had its genomic DNA isolated and then quantified by UV absorbance on a Nanodrop 2000c. To note about this clone: Which antigen it targets is not known. No much larger clone is present one base from it, and per-base qualities are unavailable.

The CDR3 starts with the cysteine, ends with the phenylalanine, and has 16 residues. The kept DNA is CDR3 alone, 48 bases in frame from the first base. According to the germline V gene, CDR1 reads SGDLS and CDR2 reads YYNGEE. At the junction V is shortened by 0 bases and J by 7 bases; bases outside the gene matches: 10. This TCR derives from a young man in good health. This chain is built from TRBV9 and TRBJ2-1; 7 central nucleotides agree with TRBD2. What was sequenced was naive CD8+ T cells sorted from blood. The intended sense of this specimen's cell subset or site label: CD45RA+CCR7+. Here is the DNA: TGTGCCAGCAGCGTAGGGAGCGGGGTGATGGGGAATGAGCAGTTCTTC. It translates as CASSVGSGVMGNEQFF. Where the CDR3 stops, the reference TRBV9 and TRBJ2-1 genes take over; the full variable domain is DSGVTQTPKHLITATGQRVTLRCSPRSGDLSVYWYQQSLDQGLQFLIQYYNGEERAKGNILERFSAQQFPDLHSELNLSSLELGDSALYFCASSVGSGVMGNEQFFGPGTRLTVL.